These 27 T cell receptor beta chains were all obtained from the same sample, sequenced in a study of blood T cell repertoires in COVID-19 (dated by TCRdb to 2020 to 2021). Libraries were prepared through the immunoSEQ multiplex PCR assay. In TCRdb, the immuneACCESS table is reduced to in-frame sequences with V and J assigned. These tables do not hold every clone; where another copy was compared, an unresolved V gene accounts for under half, and the others remain unexplained. Recorded for this sample are fewer than 150,000 clones; 88% of them occurred a single time. The ten largest account for under 12% of the sample. The sample consisted of peripheral blood. These receptor sequences come from a man in his forties or fifties with active or convalescent COVID-19.

This rearrangement joins TRBV3-1 (or the pseudogene TRBV3-2) to TRBJ2-3, with a weak D call TRBD1 (5 bases). Looked up from germline, CDR1 is LGHDT and CDR2 is YNNKEL (reference sequence). This CDR3 spans 15 amino acids. Trimming shortened V by 0 bases and J by 13 bases, and 20 bases separated the two germline ends. The CDR3 region has the DNA TGTGCCAGCAGCCAAGAGGAGCTTAAGGGCCGCAGGGAGTATTTT. Its protein product is CASSQEELKGRREYF.

The CDR3 protein is CASMSGGNPETQYF. The DNA of the CDR3 is TGTGCCAGCATGTCGGGGGGGAATCCAGAGACCCAGTACTTC. This chain links TRBV5-4 with TRBJ2-5; 8 nucleotides match TRBD2. The CDR3 runs 14 residues. Germline CDR1 and CDR2: SGHNT and YYREEE (reference sequence). With 6 bases clipped from V and 4 bases from J, the junction kept 8 bases outside the gene matches.

The table lists this clone with a count of one. The J gene is TRBJ2-3, the V gene TRBV6-4; D gene uncertain. The CDR3 is made up of 15 amino acids. Germline V gene data show CDR1 as MRHNA and CDR2 as SNTAGT. V lost 5 bases, J lost 4 bases, and 16 bases lay in between. This CDR3 is CASSFVPAGADTQYF. CDR3 sequence (DNA): TGTGCCAGCAGTTTCGTTCCCGCCGGAGCAGATACGCAGTATTTT.

This clone came up once. The CDR3 nucleotides read TGTGCCAGTACCGCCCCTAGCGGGAGGGCCGACACCGGGGAGCTGTTTTTT. It codes for CASTAPSGRADTGELFF. The chain combines TRBV19 with TRBJ2-2, with 12 bases aligning to TRBD2. Germline CDR1 LNHDA, CDR2 SQIVND (reference sequence). The CDR3 is made up of 17 amino acids. The trim removed 7 bases at V and 3 bases at J, leaving 9 bases unmatched.

This sequence joins TRBV6-5 and TRBJ2-1; no firm D call. This CDR3 region has 10 residues. Deletions cut 10 bases from V and 12 bases from J, with 13 bases between. Germline values: CDR1 MNHEY, CDR2 SVGAGI. The CDR3 protein is CATNYPGQFF. DNA for the CDR3: TGTGCCACCAATTATCCAGGGCAGTTCTTC.

J is TRBJ2-7 and V is TRBV12-3 or TRBV12-4; tentative D call: TRBD1 (5 bases). V shed 6 bases and J shed 6 bases, with 15 bases lying between them. The CDR3 runs 13 residues. The CDR3 region is CASRGMTASEQYF. The CDR3, as DNA: TGTGCCAGCAGGGGGATGACAGCGAGCGAGCAGTACTTC.

This chain joins TRBV5-6 and TRBJ1-1; a weak D match, TRBD1 (5 bases). The CDR3 spans 16 residues. V lost 0 bases and J 3 bases, leaving 15 bases between the germline ends. Germline V lookup: CDR1 SGHDT, CDR2 YYEEEE. The CDR3 DNA is TGTGCCAGCAGCTTGGTAGCCCGGGGGGTTGACACTGAAGCTTTCTTT. It encodes CASSLVARGVDTEAFF.

CDR3 residues: CASSLLPRTSGLSDTQYF. The CDR3 DNA sequence: TGTGCCAGCAGCCTACTTCCCCGGACTAGCGGGCTTTCGGATACGCAGTATTTT. The chain carries TRBV28 and TRBJ2-3, with 11 bases fitting TRBD2. The germline V gene has CDR1 MDHEN and CDR2 SYDVKM. This CDR3 contains 18 residues. Trimming removed 6 bases from V and 6 bases from J; junction bases left unmatched: 17.

About this clone itself: An end of the junction differs from the germline gene, which may be a read error. The chain carries TRBV2 and TRBJ2-7; a weak D match, TRBD1 (6 bases). Germline V gene data show CDR1 as SNHLY and CDR2 as FYNNEI. The CDR3 has 12 amino acids. The CDR3 sequence is CASSEETGTNHF. For the CDR3, the DNA is TGTGCCAGCAGTGAGGAGACAGGTACTAACCACTTC. The full variable domain, with the rest looked up from reference TRBV2 and TRBJ2-7, is EPEVTQTPSHQVTQMGQEVILRCVPISNHLYFYWYRQILGQKVEFLVSFYNNEISEKSEIFDDQFSVERPDGSNFTLKIRSTKLEDSAMYFCASSEETGTNHFGPGTRLTVT.

V and J are TRBV5-1 and TRBJ2-5, with a tentative D call TRBD1 (6 bases). There are 14 residues in the CDR3. CDR1 SGHRS and CDR2 YFSETQ come from the germline V gene. V was shortened by 4 bases and J by 4 bases, with 14 bases between the two germline ends. The CDR3 DNA is TGCGCCAGCAGCCAAGGACAGCCCACAGAGACCCAGTACTTC. It specifies CASSQGQPTETQYF.

V gene TRBV18 combines with J gene TRBJ2-1, with 8 positions matching TRBD2. The length of the CDR3 is 18 residues. J gave up 2 bases and V 6 bases, and 15 bases lay outside the gene matches. Germline-derived CDR1 and CDR2 are KGHSH and LQKENI. CDR3 loop: CASSTRGLAGLTYNEQFF. The CDR3 DNA sequence: TGTGCCAGCTCTACCAGGGGTTTAGCGGGACTTACCTACAATGAGCAGTTCTTC.

The chain combines TRBV6-6 with TRBJ1-4; 8 nucleotides align to TRBD1. The trim removed 2 bases at V and 7 bases at J, leaving 9 bases unmatched. This CDR3 region has 16 residues. Germline V CDR1 and CDR2: MNHNY, SVGAGI (reference sequence). The DNA for the CDR3 is TGTGCCAGCAGTTACGTGACAGGGGCGAGAACTGAAAAACTGTTTTTT. Translated: CASSYVTGARTEKLFF.

V usage is TRBV15 and J usage is TRBJ2-5, with D possibly being TRBD2 (6 bases). V was pared by 0 bases and J by 6 bases, with 14 bases between. CDR1 LNHNV and CDR2 YYDKDF come from the germline V gene (reference sequence). The CDR3 has 15 residues. CDR3 bases: TGTGCCACCAGCAGAGAACCCGGGGAGGTACAGACCCAGTACTTC. Protein product: CATSREPGEVQTQYF.

This clone was counted between two and nine times. This chain links TRBV29-1 with TRBJ1-2; 8 nucleotides agree with TRBD1. The CDR3 runs to 13 residues. Germline CDR1 reads SQVTM; CDR2 reads ANQGSEA. Trimming took 7 bases from V and 3 from J; bases not matched to a gene: 7. The CDR3 DNA sequence: TGCAGCGCCGAGACAGGGGAGGACTATGGCTACACCTTC. It translates to CSAETGEDYGYTF.

The J gene is TRBJ2-7, the V gene TRBV7-9, with a weak D call TRBD2 (6 bases). V shed 7 bases and J shed 2 bases, with 18 bases lying between them. The CDR3 is made up of 15 amino acids. CDR1 is SEHNR, CDR2 FQNEAQ, per germline (reference sequence). In DNA, the CDR3 is TGTGCCAGCACTCGGGACTCCCCTCAAACCTACGAGCAGTACTTC. Translating gives CASTRDSPQTYEQYF.

The V and J genes are TRBV5-1 and TRBJ2-5, with unresolved D. Germline CDR1 reads SGHRS; CDR2 reads YFSETQ. CDR3 length: 16 amino acids. V gave up 6 bases and J gave up 7 bases, with 25 bases separating them. CDR3 sequence reads: CASTETYGSPRGTQYF. In DNA, the CDR3 is TGCGCCAGCACTGAAACATACGGTTCCCCTCGCGGGACCCAGTACTTC.

The chain has TRBV5-1 and TRBJ1-4, with D perhaps matching TRBD1 (5 bases). This CDR3 comprises 15 residues. Trimming removed 1 base from V and 1 base from J, with 8 bases in between. Germline V lookup: CDR1 SGHRS, CDR2 YFSETQ. CDR3 DNA: TGCGCCAGCAGCTTGTTAGGGGAAACTAATGAAAAACTGTTTTTT. It specifies CASSLLGETNEKLFF.

The CDR3 loop is CASSLVRGQGYGYTF. The CDR3 DNA is TGTGCCAGCAGCTTAGTAAGGGGACAAGGTTATGGCTACACCTTC. The rearrangement joins TRBV7-8 to TRBJ1-2; TRBD1 is a possible D gene (6 bases). This CDR3 contains 15 residues. Germline lookup yields CDR1 SGHVS and CDR2 FQNEAQ. V was pared by 1 base and J by 5 bases, with 14 bases between.

This clone has more than one count but fewer than ten. The same CDR3 also results from other DNA sequences found in this sample. The chain recombines TRBV29-1 with TRBJ2-2; the match to TRBD2 covers 11 bases. The trim removed 6 bases at V and 2 bases at J, leaving 2 bases unmatched. Germline assignment: CDR1 SQVTM and CDR2 ANQGSEA. CDR3 size: 14 residues. The CDR3 DNA follows: TGCAGCGTGGGACTAGCGGCAAACACCGGGGAGCTGTTTTTT. This sequence encodes CSVGLAANTGELFF.

V and J are TRBV3-1 (or the pseudogene TRBV3-2) and TRBJ2-3; D is possibly TRBD2 (6 bases). CDR3 length: 16 residues. Trimming took off 0 bases at V and 8 bases at J, with 18 bases between the two ends. In germline, CDR1 is LGHDT, CDR2 YNNKEL (reference sequence). The DNA for the CDR3 is TGTGCCAGCAGCCAAGAAACTCTGGGCCCCGGGGGTACGCAGTATTTT. It is translated as CASSQETLGPGGTQYF.

The chain combines TRBV24-1 with TRBJ2-7, with a tentative D call TRBD1 (6 bases). Germline CDR1 reads KGHDR; CDR2 reads SFDVKD. The ends were cut back, 3 bases at V and 4 bases at J, with 15 bases in the middle. The CDR3 length is 15 residues. In DNA, the CDR3 is TGTGCCACCAGTGATCCTTCTGGGGGCGGTTACGAGCAGTACTTC. The encoded protein is CATSDPSGGGYEQYF.

The chain uses TRBV29-1 and TRBJ1-1; TRBD1 matches at 8 bases. CDR1 is SQVTM and CDR2 is ANQGSEA in the germline V gene. The junction had 6 bases not matched to a gene; V was cut back by 7 bases and J by 2 bases. The CDR3 loop spans 13 amino acids. The CDR3 sequence is CSGYRGGNTEAFF. The CDR3 DNA reads as TGCAGCGGATACAGGGGGGGAAACACTGAAGCTTTCTTT.

The V and J genes are TRBV19 and TRBJ2-1, with TRBD1 matching over 7 bases. The V segment lost 7 bases and the J segment 15 bases; nucleotides outside the gene matches: 15. CDR1 and CDR2 (germline): LNHDA, SQIVND (reference sequence). The CDR3 sequence is 13 residues long. In DNA, the CDR3 is TGTGCCAGTACAGGGGGTCTGGCCGGGTTAACGTTCTTC. The encoded protein is CASTGGLAGLTFF.

J is TRBJ2-6 and V is TRBV5-5; 9 bases align to TRBD1. The CDR3 contains 19 residues. J lost 0 bases, V lost 4 bases, and 11 bases had no gene match. Germline values: CDR1 SGHKS, CDR2 YYEKEE (reference sequence). The CDR3 spells CASSQIPGQGDSGANVLTF. CDR3 DNA: TGTGCCAGCAGCCAGATCCCGGGACAGGGTGACTCTGGGGCCAACGTCCTGACTTTC.

The genes are TRBV5-1 and TRBJ1-2; 7 positions match TRBD1. With 4 bases clipped from V and 7 bases from J, the junction kept 7 bases outside the gene matches. The CDR3 is 13 amino acids. Germline V gene data show CDR1 as SGHRS and CDR2 as YFSETQ. The CDR3 sequence is CASSDDRAGGYTF. In DNA, the CDR3 is TGCGCCAGCAGCGACGACAGGGCGGGTGGCTACACCTTC.

In nucleotides, the CDR3 is TGTGCCATCAGAGAGACAGAGCTCAGCGGGAGTCAGAGCTACGAGCAGTACTTC. Encoded protein: CAIRETELSGSQSYEQYF. The genes are TRBV10-3 and TRBJ2-7; TRBD2 matches at 8 bases. Germline V gene sequence: CDR1 ENHRY, CDR2 SYGVKD. CDR3 length: 18 residues. V trimming: 6 bases; J trimming: 3 bases; junction bases outside the gene matches: 19.

J is TRBJ2-7 and V is TRBV28; 14 bases map to TRBD2. J was trimmed by 0 bases and V by 4 bases; bases with no gene match: 5. This CDR3 spans 17 amino acids. The germline V gene has CDR1 MDHEN and CDR2 SYDVKM. The CDR3 nucleotides are TGTGCCAGCAGTTCACCTGGGACTAGCGGGAGCTCCTACGAGCAGTACTTC. This gives the protein CASSSPGTSGSSYEQYF.